A selection of T cell receptor beta chains follows, all from one sample in a study of T cell responses to AZD1222 COVID-19 vaccine. Using immunoSEQ multiplex PCR, the repertoire was profiled, and TCRdb retains in-frame clones only, with some absent. Of 88,000 or so clones listed, 85% to 90% were seen once; the top ten hold roughly 5.1%. The sample consisted of peripheral blood, taken 28 days after the second AZD1222 dose. Source of these receptors: an adult who received the AZD1222 COVID-19 vaccine. Each CDR3 is given with its conserved first and last residue. The order of the fields is J gene, V gene, clone size, D gene, CDR3 protein, CDR3 DNA. D genes are given only for firm matches. Clone size is stated in some rows and not others, as once, few, many or a class when expanded.

J: TRBJ2-7
V: TRBV3-1/TRBV3-2
size: few
D: NA
CDR3: CASSQDLGVTYEQYF
DNA: TGTGCCAGCAGCCAAGATCTCGGGGTCACCTACGAGCAGTACTTC

J: TRBJ1-2
V: TRBV4-1
size: once
D: NA
CDR3: CASSQDGARASRGYTF
DNA: TGCGCCAGCAGCCAAGATGGCGCCCGGGCCAGCCGGGGCTACACCTTC

J: TRBJ2-1
V: TRBV7-8
size: NA
D: NA
CDR3: CASSSYEGKNEQFF
DNA: TGTGCCAGCAGCTCCTACGAGGGAAAGAATGAGCAGTTCTTC

J: TRBJ1-1
V: TRBV12-3/TRBV12-4
size: NA
D: TRBD1
CDR3: CASSPQGGTEAFF
DNA: TGTGCCAGCAGTCCGCAGGGGGGGACTGAAGCTTTCTTT

J: TRBJ1-2
V: TRBV7-2
size: NA
D: NA
CDR3: CASSLLSYGYTF
DNA: TGTGCCAGCAGCTTACTTAGCTATGGCTACACCTTC

J: TRBJ2-5
V: TRBV15
size: NA
D: TRBD2
CDR3: CATSRDSGAQETQYF
DNA: TGTGCCACCAGCAGAGATAGCGGGGCTCAAGAGACCCAGTACTTC

J: TRBJ1-2
V: TRBV4-1
size: NA
D: TRBD1
CDR3: CASSQEAGQDRGYTF
DNA: TGCGCCAGCAGCCAAGAGGCAGGTCAGGACAGGGGCTACACCTTC

J: TRBJ2-5
V: TRBV7-9
size: NA
D: NA
CDR3: CASSLLPEETQYF
DNA: TGTGCCAGCAGCTTACTCCCGGAGGAGACCCAGTACTTC

J: TRBJ1-1
V: TRBV19
size: NA
D: NA
CDR3: CASSILVNTEAFF
DNA: TGTGCCAGTAGTATCCTCGTGAACACTGAAGCTTTCTTT

J: TRBJ2-6
V: TRBV9
size: NA
D: NA
CDR3: CASTGYSTAGANVLTF
DNA: TGTGCCAGCACCGGGTATTCGACAGCTGGGGCCAACGTCCTGACTTTC

J: TRBJ2-1
V: TRBV2
size: NA
D: NA
CDR3: CASRSGYHEQFF
DNA: TGTGCCAGCAGAAGCGGGTATCATGAGCAGTTCTTC

J: TRBJ1-5
V: TRBV19
size: NA
D: TRBD1
CDR3: CASSPIQGYSNQPQHF
DNA: TGTGCCAGTAGTCCCATACAGGGGTATAGCAATCAGCCCCAGCATTTT

J: TRBJ1-1
V: TRBV18
size: NA
D: TRBD1
CDR3: CASSPPGQLNTEAFF
DNA: TGTGCCAGCTCACCACCGGGACAGCTGAACACTGAAGCTTTCTTT

J: TRBJ1-3
V: TRBV6-5
size: NA
D: NA
CDR3: CASRGRSSGNTIYF
DNA: TGTGCCAGCAGGGGACGGAGCTCTGGAAACACCATATATTTT

J: TRBJ1-1
V: TRBV27
size: NA
D: NA
CDR3: CASSFREGTEAFF
DNA: TGTGCCAGCAGTTTCCGAGAGGGCACTGAAGCTTTCTTT

J: TRBJ2-2
V: TRBV3-1/TRBV3-2
size: NA
D: NA
CDR3: CASSHDVVTGPTHYGELFF
DNA: TGTGCCAGCAGCCATGATGTGGTGACGGGGCCAACTCATTACGGGGAGCTGTTTTTT

J: TRBJ1-4
V: TRBV19
size: NA
D: NA
CDR3: CASSNVGQGNEKLFF
DNA: TGTGCCAGTAGTAATGTTGGTCAGGGCAATGAAAAACTGTTTTTT

J: TRBJ1-5
V: TRBV18
size: NA
D: TRBD1
CDR3: CASSPPGQGINQPQHF
DNA: TGTGCCAGCTCACCACCGGGACAGGGGATCAATCAGCCCCAGCATTTT

J: TRBJ1-2
V: TRBV4-2
size: NA
D: NA
CDR3: CASSQDTALSGYTF
DNA: TGTGCCAGCAGCCAAGATACGGCTCTCTCTGGCTACACCTTC

J: TRBJ1-5
V: TRBV15
size: NA
D: NA
CDR3: CATSREAGKAVASNQPQHF
DNA: TGTGCCACCAGCAGAGAGGCAGGAAAGGCAGTTGCTAGCAATCAGCCCCAGCATTTT

J: TRBJ1-1
V: TRBV5-6
size: NA
D: TRBD1
CDR3: CASSVTGGGTEAFF
DNA: TGTGCCAGCAGCGTAACAGGGGGAGGGACTGAAGCTTTCTTT

J: TRBJ2-1
V: TRBV19
size: NA
D: NA
CDR3: CASSIRASFNEQFF
DNA: TGTGCCAGTAGTATTCGAGCCTCCTTCAATGAGCAGTTCTTC

J: TRBJ2-1
V: TRBV11-2
size: few
D: NA
CDR3: CASSSPGRYNEQFF
DNA: TGTGCCAGCAGCTCTCCGGGACGCTACAATGAGCAGTTCTTC

J: TRBJ1-5
V: TRBV5-5
size: NA
D: NA
CDR3: CASSLGKDVGPQHF
DNA: TGTGCCAGCAGCTTGGGTAAGGACGTAGGGCCCCAGCATTTT

J: TRBJ2-3
V: TRBV15
size: NA
D: NA
CDR3: CATSRGSDTQYF
DNA: TGTGCCACCAGCCGCGGTTCAGATACGCAGTATTTT

J: TRBJ2-1
V: TRBV6-5
size: NA
D: TRBD2
CDR3: CASSYSLRGGPNEQFF
DNA: TGTGCCAGCAGTTACTCGTTGCGGGGGGGCCCCAATGAGCAGTTCTTC

J: TRBJ1-1
V: TRBV18
size: NA
D: NA
CDR3: CASSPIAGAEAFF
DNA: TGTGCCAGCTCACCAATCGCAGGGGCTGAAGCTTTCTTT

J: TRBJ2-1
V: TRBV10-1
size: NA
D: NA
CDR3: CASSLDRGNEQFF
DNA: TGCGCCAGCTCGTTGGACAGAGGTAATGAGCAGTTCTTC

J: TRBJ2-6
V: TRBV6-1
size: once
D: NA
CDR3: CASSGRTATGANVLTF
DNA: TGTGCCAGCAGTGGAAGGACAGCAACTGGGGCCAACGTCCTGACTTTC

J: TRBJ1-3
V: TRBV12-5
size: once
D: NA
CDR3: CASSPSGNTIYF
DNA: TGTGCTAGTAGCCCCTCTGGAAACACCATATATTTT

J: TRBJ1-2
V: TRBV5-4
size: NA
D: NA
CDR3: CASSSRAAPYGYTF
DNA: TGTGCCAGCAGCTCCCGGGCCGCTCCTTATGGCTACACCTTC

J: TRBJ1-1
V: TRBV6-5
size: NA
D: NA
CDR3: CASSYDTMNTEAFF
DNA: TGTGCCAGCAGTTACGACACCATGAACACTGAAGCTTTCTTT